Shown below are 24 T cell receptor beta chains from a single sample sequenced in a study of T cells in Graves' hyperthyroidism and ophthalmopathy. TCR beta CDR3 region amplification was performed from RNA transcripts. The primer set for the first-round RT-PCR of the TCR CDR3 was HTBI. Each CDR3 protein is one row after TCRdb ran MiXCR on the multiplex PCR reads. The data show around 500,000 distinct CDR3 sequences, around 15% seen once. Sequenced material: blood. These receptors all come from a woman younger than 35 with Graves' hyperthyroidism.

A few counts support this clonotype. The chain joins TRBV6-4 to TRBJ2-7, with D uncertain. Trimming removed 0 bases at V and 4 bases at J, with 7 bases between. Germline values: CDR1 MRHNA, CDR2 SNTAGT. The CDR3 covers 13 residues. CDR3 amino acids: CASSDSQPYEQYV. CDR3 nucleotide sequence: TGTGCCAGCAGTGACTCGCAACCGTACGAGCAGTACGTC.

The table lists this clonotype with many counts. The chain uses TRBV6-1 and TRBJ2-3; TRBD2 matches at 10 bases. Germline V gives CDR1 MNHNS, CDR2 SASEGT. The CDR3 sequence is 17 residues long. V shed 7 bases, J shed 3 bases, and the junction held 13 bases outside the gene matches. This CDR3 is CASTWGRGTSETDTQYF. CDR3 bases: TGTGCCAGCACATGGGGACGTGGGACTAGCGAGACAGATACGCAGTATTTT.

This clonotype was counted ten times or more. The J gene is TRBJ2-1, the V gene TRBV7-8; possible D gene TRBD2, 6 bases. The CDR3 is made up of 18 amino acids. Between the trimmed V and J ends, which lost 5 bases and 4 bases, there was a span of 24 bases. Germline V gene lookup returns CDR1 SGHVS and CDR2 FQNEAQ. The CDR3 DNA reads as TGTGCCAGCAGCGCACAAAAGGGTCTAGCGTCAAGGTACAATGAGCAGTTCTTC. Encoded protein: CASSAQKGLASRYNEQFF. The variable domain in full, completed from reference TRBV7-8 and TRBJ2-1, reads GAGVSQSPRYKVAKRGQDVALRCDPISGHVSLFWYQQALGQGPEFLTYFQNEAQLDKSGLPSDRFFAERPEGSVSTLKIQRTQQEDSAVYLCASSAQKGLASRYNEQFFGPGTRLTVL.

The CDR3 coding sequence is TGTGCCAGCAGATTAAGACAGGTTGGCAATCAGCCCCAGCATTTT. Its protein is CASRLRQVGNQPQHF. The chain employs TRBV6-2 or TRBV6-3 and TRBJ1-5; D possibly corresponds to TRBD1 (6 bases). Germline loops: CDR1 MNHEY, CDR2 SVGEGT. This CDR3 comprises 15 residues. V was clipped by 6 bases and J by 2 bases, with 14 bases between them.

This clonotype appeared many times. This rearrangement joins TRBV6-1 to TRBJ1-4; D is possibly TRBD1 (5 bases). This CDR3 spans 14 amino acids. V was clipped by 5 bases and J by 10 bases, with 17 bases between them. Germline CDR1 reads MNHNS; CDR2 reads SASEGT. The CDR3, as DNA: TGTGCCAGCAGTTATCAGCAGGGATCGGGAAAACTGTTTTTT. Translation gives CASSYQQGSGKLFF.

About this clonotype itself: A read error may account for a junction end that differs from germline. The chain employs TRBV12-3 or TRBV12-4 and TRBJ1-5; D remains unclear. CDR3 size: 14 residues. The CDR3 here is CAGSLDHSNQPQHF. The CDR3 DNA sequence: TGTGCCGGCAGTTTGGACCATAGCAATCAGCCCCAGCATTTT.

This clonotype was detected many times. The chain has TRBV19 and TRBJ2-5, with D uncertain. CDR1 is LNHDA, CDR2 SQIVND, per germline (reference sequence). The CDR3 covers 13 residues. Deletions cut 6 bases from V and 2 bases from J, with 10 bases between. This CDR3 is CASREQHQETQYF. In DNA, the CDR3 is TGTGCCAGTAGAGAACAGCATCAAGAGACCCAGTACTTC.

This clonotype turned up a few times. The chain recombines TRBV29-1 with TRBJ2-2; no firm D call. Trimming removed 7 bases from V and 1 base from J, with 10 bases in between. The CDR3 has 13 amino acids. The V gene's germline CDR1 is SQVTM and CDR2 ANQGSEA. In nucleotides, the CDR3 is TGCAGCGGAGGCGCCATGAACACCGGGGAGCTGTTTTTT. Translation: CSGGAMNTGELFF.

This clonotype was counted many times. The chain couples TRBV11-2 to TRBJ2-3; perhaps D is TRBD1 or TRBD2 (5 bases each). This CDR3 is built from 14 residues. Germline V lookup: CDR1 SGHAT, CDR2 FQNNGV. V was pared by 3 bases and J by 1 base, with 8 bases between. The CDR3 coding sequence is TGTGCCAGCAGCTTTGGGGGAGGCACAGATACGCAGTATTTT. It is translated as CASSFGGGTDTQYF.

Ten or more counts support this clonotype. DNA of the CDR3: TGTGCCTGGGGCCTTCCGGGACAGGGGACCTACGAGCAGTACTTC. Translating it yields CAWGLPGQGTYEQYF. The V call is TRBV30, the J call TRBJ2-7, with 10 nucleotides matching TRBD1. Germline V gene sequence: CDR1 GTSNPN, CDR2 SVGIG (reference sequence). J gave up 2 bases and V 5 bases, and 9 bases lay outside the gene matches. This CDR3 contains 15 residues.

The CDR3 DNA reads TGTGCCAGCAGTTCCTTCCTAGCGGGAGAGGCTAAAGAGACCCAGTACTTC. This codes for CASSSFLAGEAKETQYF. The gene calls are TRBV6-5 and TRBJ2-5; 10 bases line up with TRBD2. CDR3 size: 17 residues. Germline CDR1 is MNHEY and CDR2 is SVGAGI. The ends lost 4 bases at V and 3 bases at J; junction bases unmatched: 11.

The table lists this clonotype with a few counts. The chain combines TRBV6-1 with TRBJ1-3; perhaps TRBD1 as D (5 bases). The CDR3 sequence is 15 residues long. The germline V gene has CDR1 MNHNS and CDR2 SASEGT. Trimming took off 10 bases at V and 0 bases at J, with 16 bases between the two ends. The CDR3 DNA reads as TGTGCCACCAGAAGGGACCGGGACTCTGGAAACACCATATATTTT. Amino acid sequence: CATRRDRDSGNTIYF.

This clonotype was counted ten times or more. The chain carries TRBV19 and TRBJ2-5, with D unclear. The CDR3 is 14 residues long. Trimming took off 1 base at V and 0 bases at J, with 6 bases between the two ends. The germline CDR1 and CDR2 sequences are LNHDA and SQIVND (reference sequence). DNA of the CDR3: TGTGCCAGTAGTATAGGGCCCCACCAAGAGACCCAGTACTTC. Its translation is CASSIGPHQETQYF.

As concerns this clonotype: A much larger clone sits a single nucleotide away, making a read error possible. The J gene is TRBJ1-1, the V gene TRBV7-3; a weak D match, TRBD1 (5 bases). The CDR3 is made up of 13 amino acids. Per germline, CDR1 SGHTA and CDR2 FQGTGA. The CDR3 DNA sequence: TGTGCCAGCAGCGAGACAGCGAACACTGGAGCTTTCTTT. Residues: CASSETANTGAFF.

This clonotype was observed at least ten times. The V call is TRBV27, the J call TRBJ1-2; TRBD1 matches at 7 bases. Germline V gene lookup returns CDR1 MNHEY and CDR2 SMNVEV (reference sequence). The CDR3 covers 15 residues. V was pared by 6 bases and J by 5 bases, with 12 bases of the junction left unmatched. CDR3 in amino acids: CASRGGIHNFYGYTF. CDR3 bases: TGTGCCAGCAGAGGGGGCATTCACAACTTTTATGGCTACACCTTC.

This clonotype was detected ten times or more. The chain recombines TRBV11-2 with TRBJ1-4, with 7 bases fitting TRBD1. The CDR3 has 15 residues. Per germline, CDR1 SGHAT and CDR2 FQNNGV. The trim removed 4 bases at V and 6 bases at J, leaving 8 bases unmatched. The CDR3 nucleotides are TGTGCCAGCAGCTCAGGACAGGTTGTCGATGAAAAACTGTTTTTT. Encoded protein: CASSSGQVVDEKLFF.

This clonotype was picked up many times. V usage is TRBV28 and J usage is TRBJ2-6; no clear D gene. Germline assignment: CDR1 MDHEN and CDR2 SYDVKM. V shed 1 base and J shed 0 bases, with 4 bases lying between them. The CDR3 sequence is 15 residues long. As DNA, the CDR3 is TGTGCCAGCAGTTTATACGGCTCTGGGGCCAACGTCCTGACTTTC. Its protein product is CASSLYGSGANVLTF. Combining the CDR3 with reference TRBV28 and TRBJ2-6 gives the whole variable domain DVKVTQSSRYLVKRTGEKVFLECVQDMDHENMFWYRQDPGLGLRLIYFSYDVKMKEKGDIPEGYSVSREKKERFSLILESASTNQTSMYLCASSLYGSGANVLTFGAGSRLTVL.

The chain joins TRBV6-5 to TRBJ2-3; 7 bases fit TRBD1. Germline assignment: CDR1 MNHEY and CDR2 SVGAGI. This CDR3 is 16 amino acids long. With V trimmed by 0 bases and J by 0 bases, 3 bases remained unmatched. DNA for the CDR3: TGTGCCAGCAGTTACTCCACAGGGGAGAGCACAGATACGCAGTATTTT. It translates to CASSYSTGESTDTQYF.

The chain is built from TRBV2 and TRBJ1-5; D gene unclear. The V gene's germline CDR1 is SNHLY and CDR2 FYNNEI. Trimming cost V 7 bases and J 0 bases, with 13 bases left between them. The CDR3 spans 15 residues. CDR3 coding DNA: TGTGCCAGCAAAGGAGGGCTAAATAGCAATCAGCCCCAGCATTTT. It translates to CASKGGLNSNQPQHF.

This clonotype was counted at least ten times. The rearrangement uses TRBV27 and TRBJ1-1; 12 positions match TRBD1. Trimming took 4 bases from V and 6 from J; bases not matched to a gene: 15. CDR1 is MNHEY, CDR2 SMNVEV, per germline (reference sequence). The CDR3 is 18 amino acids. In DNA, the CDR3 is TGTGCCAGCAGTTGGGGGACAGGGGGCCCTGGGCCCCTATCTGAAGCTTTCTTT. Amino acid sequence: CASSWGTGGPGPLSEAFF.

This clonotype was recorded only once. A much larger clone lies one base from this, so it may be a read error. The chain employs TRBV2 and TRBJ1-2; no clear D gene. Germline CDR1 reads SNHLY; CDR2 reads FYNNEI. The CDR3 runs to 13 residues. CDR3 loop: CASSEILDFGHTF. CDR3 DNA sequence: TGTGCCAGCAGTGAAATCCTCGACTTTGGCCACACCTTC.

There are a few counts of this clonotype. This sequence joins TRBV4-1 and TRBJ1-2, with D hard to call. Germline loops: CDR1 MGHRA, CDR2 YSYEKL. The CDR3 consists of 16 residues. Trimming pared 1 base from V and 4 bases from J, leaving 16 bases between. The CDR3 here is CASSQVGGGISYGYTF. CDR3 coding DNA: TGCGCCAGCAGCCAAGTGGGAGGTGGGATTTCCTATGGCTACACCTTC.

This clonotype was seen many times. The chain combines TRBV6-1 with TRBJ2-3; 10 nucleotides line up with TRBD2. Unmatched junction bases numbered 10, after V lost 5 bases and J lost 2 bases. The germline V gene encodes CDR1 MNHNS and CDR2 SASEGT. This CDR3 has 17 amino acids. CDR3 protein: CASSSGLAEPYTDTQYF. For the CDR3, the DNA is TGTGCCAGCAGTTCTGGACTAGCGGAGCCCTACACAGATACGCAGTATTTT.

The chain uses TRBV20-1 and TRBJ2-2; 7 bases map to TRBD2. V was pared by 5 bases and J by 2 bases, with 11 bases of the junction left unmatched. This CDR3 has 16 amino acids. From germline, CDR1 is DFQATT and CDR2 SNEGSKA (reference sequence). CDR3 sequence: CSARGGTILNTGELFF. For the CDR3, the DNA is TGCAGTGCTCGTGGAGGGACTATTCTCAACACCGGGGAGCTGTTTTTT.